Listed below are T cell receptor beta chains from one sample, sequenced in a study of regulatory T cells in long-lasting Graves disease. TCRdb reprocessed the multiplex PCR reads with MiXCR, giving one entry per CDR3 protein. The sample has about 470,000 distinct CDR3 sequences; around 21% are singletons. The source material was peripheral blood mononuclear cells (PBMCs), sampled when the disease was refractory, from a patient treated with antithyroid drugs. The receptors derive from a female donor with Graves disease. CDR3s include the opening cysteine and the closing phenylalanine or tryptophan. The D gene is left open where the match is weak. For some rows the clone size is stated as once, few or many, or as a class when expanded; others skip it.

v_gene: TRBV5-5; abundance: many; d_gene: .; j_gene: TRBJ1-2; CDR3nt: TGTGCCAGCAGCTTGATTTTCGCCGAGAACTATGGCTACACCTTC; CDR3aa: CASSLIFAENYGYTF
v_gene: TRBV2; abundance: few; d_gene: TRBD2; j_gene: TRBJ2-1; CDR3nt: TGTGCCAGCAGGCCCGGGCTAGCGGGCCACAATGAGCAGTTCTTC; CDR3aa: CASRPGLAGHNEQFF
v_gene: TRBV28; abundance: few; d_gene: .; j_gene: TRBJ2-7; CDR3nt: TGTGCCAGCAGTGGGGGTACCGGGGGATTTCGCGAGCAGTACTTC; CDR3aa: CASSGGTGGFREQYF
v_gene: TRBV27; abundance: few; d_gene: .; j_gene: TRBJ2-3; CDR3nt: TGTGCCAGCAGTTTCAACACAGATACGCAGTATTTT; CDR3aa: CASSFNTDTQYF
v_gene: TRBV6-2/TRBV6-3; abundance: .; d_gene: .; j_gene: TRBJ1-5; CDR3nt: TGTGCCAGCAGTTACGACGGCTTCAATCAGCCCCAGCATTTT; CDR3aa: CASSYDGFNQPQHF
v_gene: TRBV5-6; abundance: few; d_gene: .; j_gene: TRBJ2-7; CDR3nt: TGTGCCAGCAGCTTCGATTTGGAGCAGTACTTC; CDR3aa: CASSFDLEQYF
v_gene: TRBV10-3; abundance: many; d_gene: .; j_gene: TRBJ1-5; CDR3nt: TGTGCCATCAGTGACCCGGGCCCTGGCGGCAATCAGCCCCAGCATTTT; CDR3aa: CAISDPGPGGNQPQHF
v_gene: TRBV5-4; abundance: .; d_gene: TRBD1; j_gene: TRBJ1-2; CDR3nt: TGTGCCAGCAGCCCAGAGGACAGGGGAATCTATGGCTACACCTTC; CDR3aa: CASSPEDRGIYGYTF
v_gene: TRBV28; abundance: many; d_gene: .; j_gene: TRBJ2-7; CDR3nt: TGTGCCAGCAGCCCTAGACAGAGATCCTACGAGCAGTACTTC; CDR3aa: CASSPRQRSYEQYF
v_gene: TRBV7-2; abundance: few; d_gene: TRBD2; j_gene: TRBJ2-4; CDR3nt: TGTGCCAGCAGCTTGACAGCGGGAGGGTCTGCCAAAAACATTCAGTACTTC; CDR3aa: CASSLTAGGSAKNIQYF
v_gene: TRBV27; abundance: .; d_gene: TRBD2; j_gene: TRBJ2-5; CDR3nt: TGTGCCAGCAGACCAAATCTAGCGGGAGGCGGAGAGACCCAGTACTTC; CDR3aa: CASRPNLAGGGETQYF
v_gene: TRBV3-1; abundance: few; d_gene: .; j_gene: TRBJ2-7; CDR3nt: TGTGCCGCTGGGGAGTCCTACGAGCAGTACTTC; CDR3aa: CAAGESYEQYF
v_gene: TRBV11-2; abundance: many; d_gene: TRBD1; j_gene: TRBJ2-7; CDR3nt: TGTGCCAGCAGCTTAGGTACGGGACAGGGCCACTTC; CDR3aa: CASSLGTGQGHF
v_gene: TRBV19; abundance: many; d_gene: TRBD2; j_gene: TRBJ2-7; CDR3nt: TGTGCCAGTAGTATGAGCGGGAGCTCCTACGAGCAGTACTTC; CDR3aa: CASSMSGSSYEQYF
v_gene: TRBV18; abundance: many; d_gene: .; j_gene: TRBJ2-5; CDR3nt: TGTGCCAGCTGGGGTAGCGACCTATCTCAAGAGACCCAGTACTTC; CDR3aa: CASWGSDLSQETQYF
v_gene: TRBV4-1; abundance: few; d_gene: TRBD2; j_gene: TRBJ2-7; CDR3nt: TGCGCCAGCAGCCCCGAGATCCGCGGCGGGGGGCGGGAGCAGTACTTC; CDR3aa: CASSPEIRGGGREQYF
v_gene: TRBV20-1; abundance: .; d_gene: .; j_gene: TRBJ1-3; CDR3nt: TGCAGTGCCCAGGGGACGGGGGGCACCATATATTTT; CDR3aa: CSAQGTGGTIYF
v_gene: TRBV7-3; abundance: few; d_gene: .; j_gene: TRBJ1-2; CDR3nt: TGTGCCAGCAGCCTGACTGATAGGGCAGGGGCGAGCGATGGCTACACCTTC; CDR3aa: CASSLTDRAGASDGYTF
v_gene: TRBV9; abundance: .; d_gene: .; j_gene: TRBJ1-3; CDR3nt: TGTGCCAGCAGCGTCGGAGAATTCTCTGGAAACACCATATATTTT; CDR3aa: CASSVGEFSGNTIYF
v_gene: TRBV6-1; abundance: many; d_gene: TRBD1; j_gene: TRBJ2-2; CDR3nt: TGTGCCACGAGGAGACAGGGGGACACCGGGGAGCTGTTTTTT; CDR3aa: CATRRQGDTGELFF
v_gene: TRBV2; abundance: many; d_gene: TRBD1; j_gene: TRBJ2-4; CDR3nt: TGTGCCAGCAGCCGATACATTCAGGGGGCGACCAAAAACATTCAGTACTTC; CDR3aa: CASSRYIQGATKNIQYF
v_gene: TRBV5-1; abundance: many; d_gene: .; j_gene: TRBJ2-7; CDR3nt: TGCGCCAGCAGCTCGGCGGTGGATTTCTCCTACGAGCAGTACTTC; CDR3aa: CASSSAVDFSYEQYF
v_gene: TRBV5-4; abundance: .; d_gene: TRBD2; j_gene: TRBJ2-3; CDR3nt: TGTGCCAGCAGCTCCCGGGTGTTAGCGGGAGGGTGGACAGATACGCAGTATTTT; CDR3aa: CASSSRVLAGGWTDTQYF
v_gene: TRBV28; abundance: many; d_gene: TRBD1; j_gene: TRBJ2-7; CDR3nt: TGTGCCAGCAGTCCGACGACAGGGGGGGCCTACGAGCAGTACTTC; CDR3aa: CASSPTTGGAYEQYF
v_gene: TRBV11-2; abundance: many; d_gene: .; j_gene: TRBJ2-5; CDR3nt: TGTGCCAGCAGCTTGAGAGGGGAAAGCCAAGAGACCCAGTACTTC; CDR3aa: CASSLRGESQETQYF
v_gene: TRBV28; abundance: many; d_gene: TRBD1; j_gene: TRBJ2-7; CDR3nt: TGTGCCAGCAGTCCCGAGGGGACAGTCCTCTACGAGCAGTACTTC; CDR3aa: CASSPEGTVLYEQYF
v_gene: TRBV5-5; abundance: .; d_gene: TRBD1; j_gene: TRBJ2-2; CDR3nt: TGTGCCAGCAGCCCCCGACAGGGGGAGAACACCGGGGAGCTGTTTTTT; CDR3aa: CASSPRQGENTGELFF
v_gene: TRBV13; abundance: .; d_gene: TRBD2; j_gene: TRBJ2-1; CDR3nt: TGTGCCAGCAGCTGGACTAGGATCAATGAGCAGTTCTTC; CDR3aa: CASSWTRINEQFF
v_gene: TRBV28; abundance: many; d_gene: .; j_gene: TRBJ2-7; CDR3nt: TGTGCCAGCAGTTTACCTACGGGCGAGCAGTACTTC; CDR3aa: CASSLPTGEQYF
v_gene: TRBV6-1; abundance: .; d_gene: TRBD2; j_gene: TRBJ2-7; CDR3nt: TGTGCCAGCAGGCGGACTAGCGGGGCTTACGGTTTTTCCTACGAGCAGTACTTC; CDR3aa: CASRRTSGAYGFSYEQYF
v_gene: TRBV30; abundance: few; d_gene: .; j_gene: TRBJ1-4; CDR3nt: TGTGCCTGGAGTTACGGGTCCAGGGAAAATGAAAAACTGTTTTTT; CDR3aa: CAWSYGSRENEKLFF
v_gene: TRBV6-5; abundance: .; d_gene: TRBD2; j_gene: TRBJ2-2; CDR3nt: TGTGCCAGCAGTTACTCCGGGGGGTCCGGGGAGCTGTTTTTT; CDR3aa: CASSYSGGSGELFF
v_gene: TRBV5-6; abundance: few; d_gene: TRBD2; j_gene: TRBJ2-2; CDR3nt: TGTGCCAGCAGCTTGGTTAGGACTAGGTTCCGGGCCGGGGAGCTGTTTTTT; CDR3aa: CASSLVRTRFRAGELFF
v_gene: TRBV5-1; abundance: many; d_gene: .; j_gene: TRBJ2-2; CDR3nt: TGCGCCAGCAGCGAAACCTCTCTACAGGGTCGCACCGGGGAGCTGTTTTTT; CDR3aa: CASSETSLQGRTGELFF
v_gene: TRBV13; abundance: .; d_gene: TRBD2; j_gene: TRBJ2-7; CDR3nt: TGTGCCAGCAGCCACCTTGGACTAGCGGGAGGTTCTCGCTACGAGCAGTACTTC; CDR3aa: CASSHLGLAGGSRYEQYF
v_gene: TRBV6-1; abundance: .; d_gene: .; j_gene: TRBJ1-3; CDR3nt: TGTGCCAGCAGTCCCCTTTTTAGCCGCTCTGGAAACACCATATATTTT; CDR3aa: CASSPLFSRSGNTIYF
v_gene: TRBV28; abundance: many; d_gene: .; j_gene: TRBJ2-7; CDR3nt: TGTGCCAGCCAGATTTCCTACGAGCAGTACTTC; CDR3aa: CASQISYEQYF